The TCR beta chain under discussion was sequenced for a study of regulatory T cells in long-lasting Graves disease. TCR beta libraries were built with iRepertoire HTBI primers and Arm-PCR of CDR3 regions. TCRdb independently ran MiXCR on the multiplex PCR reads; one entry per CDR3 protein. The table has about 500,000 distinct CDR3 sequences, 15% to 20% seen once. Germline V gene data show CDR1 as SGHNT and CDR2 as YENEEA. Between the trimmed V and J ends, which lost 8 bases and 3 bases, there was a span of 14 bases. CDR3 size: 13 residues. Time point here: newly diagnosed GD, antithyroid drugs for less than 3 months. RNA from PBMCs was the source of the TCR library. In addition, the sample was reused for a study of T cells in Graves' hyperthyroidism and ophthalmopathy.

The chain joins TRBV11-3 to TRBJ2-7, with D perhaps given as TRBD1 or TRBD2 (6 bases each). Here the sequenced sample was peripheral blood mononuclear cells (PBMCs), taken at new diagnosis, from a patient treated with antithyroid drugs. This TCR was sampled from a man aged 35-49 years with Graves disease. The CDR3 DNA reads TGTGCCAGCGGGGCCGGGGGCAGCTACGAGCAGTACTTC. Protein sequence: CASGAGGSYEQYF.